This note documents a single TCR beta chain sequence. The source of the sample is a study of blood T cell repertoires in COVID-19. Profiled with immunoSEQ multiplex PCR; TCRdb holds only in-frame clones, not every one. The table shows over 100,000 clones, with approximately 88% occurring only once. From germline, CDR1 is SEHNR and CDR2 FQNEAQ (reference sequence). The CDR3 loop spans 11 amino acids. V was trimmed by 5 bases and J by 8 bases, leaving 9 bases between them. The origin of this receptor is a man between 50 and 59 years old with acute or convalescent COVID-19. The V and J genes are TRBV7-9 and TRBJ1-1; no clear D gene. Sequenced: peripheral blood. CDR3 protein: CASSPGREAFF. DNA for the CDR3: TGTGCCAGCAGCCCCGGGAGGGAAGCTTTCTTT.